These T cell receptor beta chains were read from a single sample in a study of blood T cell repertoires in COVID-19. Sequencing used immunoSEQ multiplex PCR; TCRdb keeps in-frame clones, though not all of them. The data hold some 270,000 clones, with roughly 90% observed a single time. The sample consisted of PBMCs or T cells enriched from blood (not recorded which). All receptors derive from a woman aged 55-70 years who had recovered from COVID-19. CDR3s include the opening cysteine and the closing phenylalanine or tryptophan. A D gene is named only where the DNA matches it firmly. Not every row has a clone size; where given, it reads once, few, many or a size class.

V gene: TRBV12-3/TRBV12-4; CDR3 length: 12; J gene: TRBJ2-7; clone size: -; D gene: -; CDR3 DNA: TGTGCCAGCAGTCCGGGGACCTACGAGCAGTACTTC; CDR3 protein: CASSPGTYEQYF
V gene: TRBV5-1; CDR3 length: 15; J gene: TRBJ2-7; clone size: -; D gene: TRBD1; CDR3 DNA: TGCGCCAGCAGCTTGGTGGACAGGGTTTCCTACGAGCAGTACTTC; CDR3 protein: CASSLVDRVSYEQYF
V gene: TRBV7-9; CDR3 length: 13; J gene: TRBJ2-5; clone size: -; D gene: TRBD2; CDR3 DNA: TGTGCCAGCAGACCGGGGGGGAGAGAGACCCAGTACTTC; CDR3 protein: CASRPGGRETQYF
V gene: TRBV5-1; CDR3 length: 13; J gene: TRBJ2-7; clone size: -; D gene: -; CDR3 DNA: TGCGCCAGCTCGGGGGAATTCACCTACGAGCAGTACTTC; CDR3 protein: CASSGEFTYEQYF
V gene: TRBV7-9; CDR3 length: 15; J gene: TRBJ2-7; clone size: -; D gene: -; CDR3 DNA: TGTGCCAGCAGCTTAGGGGACACGAACACCTACGAGCAGTACTTC; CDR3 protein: CASSLGDTNTYEQYF
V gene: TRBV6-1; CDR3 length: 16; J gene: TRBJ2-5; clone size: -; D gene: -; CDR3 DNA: TGTGCCAGCAGTGTGAACTCGGGTACTCTCCAAGAGACCCAGTACTTC; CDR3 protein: CASSVNSGTLQETQYF
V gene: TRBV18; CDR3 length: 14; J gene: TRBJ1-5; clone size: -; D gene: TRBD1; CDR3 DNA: TGTGCCAGCTCACCATGGGACAGGAATCAGCCCCAGCATTTT; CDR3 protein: CASSPWDRNQPQHF
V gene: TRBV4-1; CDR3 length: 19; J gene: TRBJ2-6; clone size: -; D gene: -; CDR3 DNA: TGCGCCAGCAGCCAAGGAGTCGTCTGGGTGGGAGCTGGGGCCAACGTCCTGACTTTC; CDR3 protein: CASSQGVVWVGAGANVLTF
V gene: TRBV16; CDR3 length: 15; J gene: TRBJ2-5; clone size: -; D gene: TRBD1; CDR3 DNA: TGTGCCAGCAGCCAACCGACAGGGGGCAGGGAGACCCAGTACTTC; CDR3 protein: CASSQPTGGRETQYF
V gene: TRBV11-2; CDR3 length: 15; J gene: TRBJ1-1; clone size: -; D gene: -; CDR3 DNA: TGTGCCAGCAGCCCGCGGGTAGAGCCTAACACTGAAGCTTTCTTT; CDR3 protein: CASSPRVEPNTEAFF
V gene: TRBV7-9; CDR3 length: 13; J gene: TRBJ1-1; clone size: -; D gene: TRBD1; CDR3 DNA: TGTGCCAGCAGCCGGGACAGGGGCACTGAAGCTTTCTTT; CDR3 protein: CASSRDRGTEAFF
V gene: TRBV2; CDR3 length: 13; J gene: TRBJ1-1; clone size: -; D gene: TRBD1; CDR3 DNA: TGTGCCAGCAGTCCCTCAGGGGGCTCTGAAGCTTTCTTT; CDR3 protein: CASSPSGGSEAFF
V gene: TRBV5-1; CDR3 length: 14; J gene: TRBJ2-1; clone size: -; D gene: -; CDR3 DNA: TGCGCCAGCAGCTTGAGACAGGTCTACAATGAGCAGTTCTTC; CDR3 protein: CASSLRQVYNEQFF
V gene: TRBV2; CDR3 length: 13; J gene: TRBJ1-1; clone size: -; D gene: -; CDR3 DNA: TGTGCCAGCAGTGCCGGGAGGGGGACTGAAGCTTTCTTT; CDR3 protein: CASSAGRGTEAFF
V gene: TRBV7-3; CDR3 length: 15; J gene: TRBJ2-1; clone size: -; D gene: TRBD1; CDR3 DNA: TGTGCCAGCAGCTACGGACAGGGCTCCTACAATGAGCAGTTCTTC; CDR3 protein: CASSYGQGSYNEQFF
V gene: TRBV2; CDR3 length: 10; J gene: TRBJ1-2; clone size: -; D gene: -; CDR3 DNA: TGTGCCAGTGCAGGGAACGGCTACACCTTC; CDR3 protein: CASAGNGYTF
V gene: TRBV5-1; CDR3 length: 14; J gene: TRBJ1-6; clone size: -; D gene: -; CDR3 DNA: TGCGCCAGCACCCCTGGGGGGGTCGATTCACCCCTCCACTTT; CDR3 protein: CASTPGGVDSPLHF
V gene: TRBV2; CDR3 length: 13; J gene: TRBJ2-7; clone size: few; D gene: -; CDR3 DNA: TGTGCCAGCACGGAGGGGGGGGCCTACGAGCAGTACTTC; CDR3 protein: CASTEGGAYEQYF
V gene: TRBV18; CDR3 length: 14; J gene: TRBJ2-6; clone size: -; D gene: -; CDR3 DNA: TGTGCCAGCTCACCTAGCCCTGGGGCCAACGTCCTGACTTTC; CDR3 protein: CASSPSPGANVLTF
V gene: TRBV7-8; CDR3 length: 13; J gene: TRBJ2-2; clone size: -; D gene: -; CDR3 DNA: TGTGCCAGCGGGAAAGGGGACACCGGGGAGCTGTTTTTT; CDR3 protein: CASGKGDTGELFF
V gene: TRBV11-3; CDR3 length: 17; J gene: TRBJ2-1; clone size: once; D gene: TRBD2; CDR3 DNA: TGTGCCAGCAGCTTATTAAGCGGGGGGATTTCCTACAATGAGCAGTTCTTC; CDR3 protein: CASSLLSGGISYNEQFF
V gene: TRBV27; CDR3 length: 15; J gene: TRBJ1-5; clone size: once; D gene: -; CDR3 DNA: TGTGCCAGCAGTTTAGAGCTGAGAAGCAATCAGCCCCAGCATTTT; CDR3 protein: CASSLELRSNQPQHF
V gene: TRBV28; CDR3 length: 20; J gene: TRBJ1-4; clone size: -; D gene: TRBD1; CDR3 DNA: TGTGCCAGCAGTTTACGCGACGGGGACAGGGATTTTGCAACTAATGAAAAACTGTTTTTT; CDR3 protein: CASSLRDGDRDFATNEKLFF
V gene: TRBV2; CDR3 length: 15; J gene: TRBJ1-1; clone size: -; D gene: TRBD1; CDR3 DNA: TGTGCCAGCAGTAAAGAACAGGGGCTGGACACTGAAGCTTTCTTT; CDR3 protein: CASSKEQGLDTEAFF
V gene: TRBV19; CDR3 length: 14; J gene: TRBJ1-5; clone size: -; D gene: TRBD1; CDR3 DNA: TGTGCCAGTAGCAGAACAGGGGGCAATCAGCCCCAGCATTTT; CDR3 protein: CASSRTGGNQPQHF
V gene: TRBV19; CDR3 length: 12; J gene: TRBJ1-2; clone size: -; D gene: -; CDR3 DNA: TGTGCCAGTACCTTAGGAGGTTATGGCTACACCTTC; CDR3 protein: CASTLGGYGYTF